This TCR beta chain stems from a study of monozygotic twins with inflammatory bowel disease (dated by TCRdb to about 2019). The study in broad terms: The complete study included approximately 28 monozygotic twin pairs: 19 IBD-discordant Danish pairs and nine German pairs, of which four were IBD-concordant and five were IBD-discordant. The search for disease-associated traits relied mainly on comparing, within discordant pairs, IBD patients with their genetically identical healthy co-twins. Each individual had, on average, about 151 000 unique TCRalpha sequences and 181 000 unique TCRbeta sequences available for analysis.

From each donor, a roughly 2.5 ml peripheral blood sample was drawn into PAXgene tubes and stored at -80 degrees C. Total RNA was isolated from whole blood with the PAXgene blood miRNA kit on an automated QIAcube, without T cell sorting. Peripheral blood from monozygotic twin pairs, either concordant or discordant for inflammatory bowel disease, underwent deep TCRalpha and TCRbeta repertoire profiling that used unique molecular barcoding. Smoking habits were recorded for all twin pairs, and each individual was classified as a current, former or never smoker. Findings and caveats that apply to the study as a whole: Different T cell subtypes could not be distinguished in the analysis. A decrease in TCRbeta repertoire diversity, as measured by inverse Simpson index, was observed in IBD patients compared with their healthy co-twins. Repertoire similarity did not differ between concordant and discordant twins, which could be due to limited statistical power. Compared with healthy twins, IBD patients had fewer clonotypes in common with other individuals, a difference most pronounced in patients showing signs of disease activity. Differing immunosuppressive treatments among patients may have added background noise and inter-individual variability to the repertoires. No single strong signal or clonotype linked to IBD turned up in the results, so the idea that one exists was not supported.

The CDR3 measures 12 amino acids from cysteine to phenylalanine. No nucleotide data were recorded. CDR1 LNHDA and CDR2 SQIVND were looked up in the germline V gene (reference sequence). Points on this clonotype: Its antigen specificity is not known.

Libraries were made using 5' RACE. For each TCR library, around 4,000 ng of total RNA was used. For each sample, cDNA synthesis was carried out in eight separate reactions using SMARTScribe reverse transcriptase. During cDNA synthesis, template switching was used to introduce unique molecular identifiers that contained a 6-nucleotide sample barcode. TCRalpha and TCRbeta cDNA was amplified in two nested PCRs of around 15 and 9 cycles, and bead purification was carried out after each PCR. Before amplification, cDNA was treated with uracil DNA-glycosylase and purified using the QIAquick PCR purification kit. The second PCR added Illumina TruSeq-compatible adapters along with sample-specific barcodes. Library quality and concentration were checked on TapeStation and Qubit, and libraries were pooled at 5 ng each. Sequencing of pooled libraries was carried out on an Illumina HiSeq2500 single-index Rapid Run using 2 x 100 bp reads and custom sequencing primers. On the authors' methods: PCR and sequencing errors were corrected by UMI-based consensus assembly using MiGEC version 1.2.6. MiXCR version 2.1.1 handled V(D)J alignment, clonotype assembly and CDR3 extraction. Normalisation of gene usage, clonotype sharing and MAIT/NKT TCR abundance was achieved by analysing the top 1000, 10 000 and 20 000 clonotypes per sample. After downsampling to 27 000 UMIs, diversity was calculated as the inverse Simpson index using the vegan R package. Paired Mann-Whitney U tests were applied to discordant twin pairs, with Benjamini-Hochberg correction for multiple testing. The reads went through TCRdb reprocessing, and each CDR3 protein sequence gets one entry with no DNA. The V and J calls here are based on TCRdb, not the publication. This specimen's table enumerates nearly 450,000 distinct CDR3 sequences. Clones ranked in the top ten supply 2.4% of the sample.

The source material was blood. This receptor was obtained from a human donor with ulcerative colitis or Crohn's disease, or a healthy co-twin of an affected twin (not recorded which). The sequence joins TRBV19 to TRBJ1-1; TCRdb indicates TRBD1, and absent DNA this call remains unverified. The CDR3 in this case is CASTPGGSEAFF.